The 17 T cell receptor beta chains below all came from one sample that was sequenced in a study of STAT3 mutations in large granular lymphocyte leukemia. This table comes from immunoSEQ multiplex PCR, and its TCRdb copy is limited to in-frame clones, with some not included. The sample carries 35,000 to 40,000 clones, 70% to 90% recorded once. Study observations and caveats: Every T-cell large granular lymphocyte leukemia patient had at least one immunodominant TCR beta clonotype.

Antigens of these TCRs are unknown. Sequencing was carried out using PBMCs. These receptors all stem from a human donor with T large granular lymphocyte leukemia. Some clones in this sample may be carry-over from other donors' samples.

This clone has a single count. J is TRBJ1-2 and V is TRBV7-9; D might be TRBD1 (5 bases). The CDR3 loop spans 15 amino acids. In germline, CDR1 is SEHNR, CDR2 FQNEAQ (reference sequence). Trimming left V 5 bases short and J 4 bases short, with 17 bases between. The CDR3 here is CASSPRAVGGYGYTF. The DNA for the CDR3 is TGTGCCAGCAGCCCGCGCGCGGTTGGGGGCTATGGCTACACCTTC.

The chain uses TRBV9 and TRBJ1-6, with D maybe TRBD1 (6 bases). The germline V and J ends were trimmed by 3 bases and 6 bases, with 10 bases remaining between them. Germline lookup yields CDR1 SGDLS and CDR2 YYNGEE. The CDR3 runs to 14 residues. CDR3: CASSGQVFNSPLHF. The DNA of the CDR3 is TGTGCCAGCAGCGGACAGGTCTTTAATTCACCCCTCCACTTT.

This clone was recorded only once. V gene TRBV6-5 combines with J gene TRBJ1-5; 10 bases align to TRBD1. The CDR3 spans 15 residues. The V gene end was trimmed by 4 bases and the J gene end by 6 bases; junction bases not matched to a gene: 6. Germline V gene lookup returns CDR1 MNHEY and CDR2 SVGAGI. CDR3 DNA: TGTGCCAGCAGTTTCCCGGGACAGGGGAGTCAGCCCCAGCATTTT. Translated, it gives CASSFPGQGSQPQHF.

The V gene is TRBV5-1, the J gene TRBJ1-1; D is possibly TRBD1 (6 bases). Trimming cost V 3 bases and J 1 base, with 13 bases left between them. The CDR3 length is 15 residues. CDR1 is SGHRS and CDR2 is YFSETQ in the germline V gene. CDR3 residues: CASSSPLGGNTEAFF. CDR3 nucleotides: TGCGCCAGCAGCTCTCCCTTAGGGGGGAACACTGAAGCTTTCTTT.

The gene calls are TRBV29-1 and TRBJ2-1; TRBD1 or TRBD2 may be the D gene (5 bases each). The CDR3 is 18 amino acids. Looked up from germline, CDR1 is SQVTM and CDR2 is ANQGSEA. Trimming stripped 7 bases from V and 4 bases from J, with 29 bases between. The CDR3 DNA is TGCAGCGCCCGGCCCCGGGACGGAGTTGCCCCATTTTACAATGAGCAGTTCTTC. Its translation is CSARPRDGVAPFYNEQFF.

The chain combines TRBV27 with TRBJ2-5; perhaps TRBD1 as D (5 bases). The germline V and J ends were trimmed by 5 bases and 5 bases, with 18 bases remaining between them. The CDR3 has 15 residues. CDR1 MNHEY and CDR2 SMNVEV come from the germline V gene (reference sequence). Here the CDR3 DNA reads TGTGCCAGCAGTCCCCTGACAGCTGCCAGGGAGACCCAGTACTTC. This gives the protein CASSPLTAARETQYF.

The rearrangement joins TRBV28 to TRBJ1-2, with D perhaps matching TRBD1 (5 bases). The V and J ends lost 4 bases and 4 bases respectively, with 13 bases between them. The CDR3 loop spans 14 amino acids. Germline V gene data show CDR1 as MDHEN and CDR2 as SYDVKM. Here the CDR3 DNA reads TGTGCCAGCAGTTCCAAGGGGTGGGGCTATGGCTACACCTTC. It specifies CASSSKGWGYGYTF.

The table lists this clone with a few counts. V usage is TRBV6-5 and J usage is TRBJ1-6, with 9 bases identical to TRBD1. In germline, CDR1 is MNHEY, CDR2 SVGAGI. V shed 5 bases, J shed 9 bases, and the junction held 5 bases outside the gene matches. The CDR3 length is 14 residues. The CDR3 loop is CASSPRDRASPLHF. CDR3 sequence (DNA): TGTGCCAGCAGTCCCCGGGACAGGGCTTCACCCCTCCACTTT.

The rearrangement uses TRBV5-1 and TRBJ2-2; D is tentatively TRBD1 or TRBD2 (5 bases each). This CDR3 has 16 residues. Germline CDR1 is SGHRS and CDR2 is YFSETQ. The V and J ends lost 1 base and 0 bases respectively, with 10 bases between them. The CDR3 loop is CASSLRGTPNTGELFF. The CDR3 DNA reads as TGCGCCAGCAGCTTGAGAGGGACGCCGAACACCGGGGAGCTGTTTTTT. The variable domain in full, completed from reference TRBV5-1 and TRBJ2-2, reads KAGVTQTPRYLIKTRGQQVTLSCSPISGHRSVSWYQQTPGQGLQFLFEYFSETQRNKGNFPGRFSGRQFSNSRSEMNVSTLELGDSALYLCASSLRGTPNTGELFFGEGSRLTVL.

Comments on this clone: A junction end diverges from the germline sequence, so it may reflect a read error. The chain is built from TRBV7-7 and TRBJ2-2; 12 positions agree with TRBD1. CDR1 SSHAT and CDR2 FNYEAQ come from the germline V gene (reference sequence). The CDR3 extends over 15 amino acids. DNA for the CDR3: TGTGCTAGCAGCTTAGGGACAGGGGGCTCCGGGGAGCTGTTTTTT. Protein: CASSLGTGGSGELFF.

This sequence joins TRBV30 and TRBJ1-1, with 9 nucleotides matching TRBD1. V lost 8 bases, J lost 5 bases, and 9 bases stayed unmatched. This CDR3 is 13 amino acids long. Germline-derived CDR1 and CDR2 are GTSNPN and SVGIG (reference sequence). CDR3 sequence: CAGWDRESTEAFF. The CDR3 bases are TGTGCCGGATGGGACAGGGAATCTACTGAAGCTTTCTTT.

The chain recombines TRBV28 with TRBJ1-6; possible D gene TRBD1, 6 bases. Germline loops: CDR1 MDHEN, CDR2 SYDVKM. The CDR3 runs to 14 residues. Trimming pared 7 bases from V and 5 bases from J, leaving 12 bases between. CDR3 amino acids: CASTQGWDNSPLHF. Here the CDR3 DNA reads TGTGCCAGCACTCAGGGGTGGGATAATTCACCCCTCCACTTT.

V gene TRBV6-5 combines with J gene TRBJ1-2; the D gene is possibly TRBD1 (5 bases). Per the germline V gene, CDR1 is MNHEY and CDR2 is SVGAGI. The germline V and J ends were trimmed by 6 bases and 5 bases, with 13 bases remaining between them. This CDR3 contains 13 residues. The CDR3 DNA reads TGTGCCAGCAGAGCTCCAGGGCAATATGGCTACACCTTC. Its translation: CASRAPGQYGYTF.

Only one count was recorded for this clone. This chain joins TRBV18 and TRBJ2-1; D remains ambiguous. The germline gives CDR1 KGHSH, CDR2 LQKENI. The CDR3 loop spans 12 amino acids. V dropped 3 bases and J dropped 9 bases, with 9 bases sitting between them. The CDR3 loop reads CASSPGLGEQFF. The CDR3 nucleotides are TGTGCCAGCTCACCGGGCTTAGGTGAGCAGTTCTTC. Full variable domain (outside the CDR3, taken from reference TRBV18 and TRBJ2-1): NAGVMQNPRHLVRRRGQEARLRCSPMKGHSHVYWYRQLPEEGLKFMVYLQKENIIDESGMPKERFSAEFPKEGPSILRIQQVVRGDSAAYFCASSPGLGEQFFGPGTRLTVL.

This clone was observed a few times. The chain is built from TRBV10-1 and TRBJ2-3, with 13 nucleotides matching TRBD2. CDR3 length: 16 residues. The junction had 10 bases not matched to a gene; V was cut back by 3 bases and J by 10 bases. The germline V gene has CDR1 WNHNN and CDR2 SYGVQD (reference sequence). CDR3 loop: CASSETSGGARHAQYF. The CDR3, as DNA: TGCGCCAGCAGTGAAACTAGCGGGGGGGCCAGGCACGCGCAGTATTTT.

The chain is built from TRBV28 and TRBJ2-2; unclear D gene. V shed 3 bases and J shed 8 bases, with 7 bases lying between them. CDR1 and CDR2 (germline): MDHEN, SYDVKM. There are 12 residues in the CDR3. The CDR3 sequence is CASSLMVGELFF. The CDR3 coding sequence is TGTGCCAGCAGTTTGATGGTGGGGGAGCTGTTTTTT. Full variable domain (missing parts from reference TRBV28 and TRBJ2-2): DVKVTQSSRYLVKRTGEKVFLECVQDMDHENMFWYRQDPGLGLRLIYFSYDVKMKEKGDIPEGYSVSREKKERFSLILESASTNQTSMYLCASSLMVGELFFGEGSRLTVL.

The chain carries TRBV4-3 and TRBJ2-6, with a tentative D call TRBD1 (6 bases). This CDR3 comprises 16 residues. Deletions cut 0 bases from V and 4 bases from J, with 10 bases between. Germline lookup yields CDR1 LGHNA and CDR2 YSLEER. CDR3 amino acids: CASSQDAGAGANVLTF. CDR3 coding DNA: TGCGCCAGCAGCCAAGATGCAGGGGCAGGGGCCAACGTCCTGACTTTC.